Listed below are T cell receptor beta chains from one sample, sequenced in a study of control samples from healthy donors and cancer patients. Using immunoSEQ multiplex PCR, the repertoire was profiled, and TCRdb retains in-frame clones only, with some absent. The data contain tens of thousands of clones, about 92% of them singletons. Sequencing input: PBMCs. Source of these receptors: a man aged 35 to 55 with colorectal cancer. Each CDR3 is given with its conserved first and last residue. The size field is filled for only some rows; it gives once, few, many or a size class.

clone_size cdr3_length v_call cdr3_aa
NA 12 TRBV12-5 CASGPDSNEQFF
NA 16 TRBV7-9 CASTHTGGASPYEQYF
NA 13 TRBV5-1 CASSPGADSPLHF
NA 13 TRBV18 CASSPDGNTEAFF
NA 13 TRBV5-6 CVSEGQGNYGYTF
few 12 TRBV6-6 CASSDTNYGYTF
NA 12 TRBV7-2 CASSFGGRGYTF
NA 15 TRBV27 CASSAQWDGRGTQYF
NA 13 TRBV12-3/TRBV12-4 CASTPSQAYAAFF
once 13 TRBV6-5 CASSGQYQETQYF
NA 14 TRBV5-6 CASSSGTSGVEQFF
NA 18 TRBV5-1 CASSLMGGGNSGANVLTF
NA 15 TRBV7-9 CASSRDRPLNEKLFF
NA 14 TRBV5-6 CASSLEVRNTEAFF
NA 12 TRBV6-5 CASSKHRNEAFF
NA 17 TRBV5-6 CASSLVGVPSGANVLTF
NA 14 TRBV7-3 CASSMNRGNTEAFF
NA 13 TRBV19 CASSIAVSYEQYF
NA 12 TRBV30 CAWSAYYEKLFF
NA 15 TRBV5-5 CASSFVQGAPYEQYF
few 13 TRBV18 CASSQGTDNEQFF
NA 14 TRBV20-1 CSASAARGNTEAFF
NA 16 TRBV3-1/TRBV3-2 CASSPLAGELTDTQYF
few 15 TRBV6-5 CASSPPGSGANVLTF
NA 15 TRBV5-1 CASNREGSGANVLTF
NA 16 TRBV5-1 CASSLTPGGAMDTQYF
NA 13 TRBV6-5 CASKKESNYGYTF
NA 16 TRBV27 CASSLRAGGLTDTQYF
NA 13 TRBV4-1 CASSQGNGGEQYF
NA 14 TRBV5-1 CASSLGGQGYGYTF
once 15 TRBV9 CASSGTGKRNTEAFF
NA 13 TRBV12-5 CASGPFQGGTQYF
NA 14 TRBV14 CASRGQVSSYEQYF
NA 15 TRBV5-6 CASSEGRGMGEKLFF
NA 15 TRBV18 CASSPRGDYNSPLHF
NA 15 TRBV6-5 CASRRGGVWGNTIYF
NA 13 TRBV10-1 CASSEERRGEAFF
NA 14 TRBV9 CASSVARANSPLHF
once 14 TRBV6-6 CASRPGQGYYGYTF
NA 14 TRBV20-1 CSASDFGDSPIWFF
NA 14 TRBV3-1/TRBV3-2 CASSEGTGGQPQHF